The clone carrying this T cell receptor (beta chain) was found a few times. Its antigen is unknown. The data derive from a study of blood T cells in healthy people across ages. Study at large: Per two T cells, template switching captured roughly one barcoded beta molecule. Overall study results and limits: Long-lived and aged donors differed, with more naive CD4+ cells and higher diversity in the long-lived.

With a J-beta primer mix and a sample-barcoded 5' primer, a second PCR ran roughly 6 to 11 cycles. TCRdb independently ran MiXCR on the 5' RACE reads; one entry per CDR3 protein. The sample holds around 1,800,000 distinct CDR3 sequences, about 39% seen once. V lost 8 bases and J lost 0; bases outside the gene matches: 8. Germline V gene lookup returns CDR1 SNHLY and CDR2 FYNNEI. This CDR3 is 15 amino acids long. The receptor's source is a human donor in good health. Sequenced: blood. The rearrangement uses TRBV2 and TRBJ2-3; TRBD2 matches 7 bases. The CDR3: CASGEPGGSTDTQYF. The CDR3 DNA follows: TGTGCCAGCGGAGAGCCCGGGGGGAGCACAGATACGCAGTATTTT.